One and the same sample provided the 19 T cell receptor beta chains below, sequenced in a study of vaccination and CD4 T cells after COVID-19. Specified treatment: roughly ten-day PBMC culture with coronavirus spike peptide pools or control peptides (ViraFEST assay). Gathering of the CD4+ T cells, from the unexposed donor, took place before the COVID-19 pandemic (2011-2018). The assay that was used to sequence DNA from cultured CD4+ T cells was the Oncomine TCR Beta short-read assay. From the PCR reads, TCRdb called clonotypes with MiXCR, one entry per CDR3 protein. The sample yields over 7,000 distinct CDR3 sequences, roughly 36% seen once. These receptors lack a known antigen. Sequenced input: CD4+ T cells from blood, cultured in vitro. Source of these receptors: a human donor in good health.

The chain uses TRBV7-9 and TRBJ2-2, with a tentative D call TRBD1 (6 bases). The CDR3 contains 15 residues. The germline V gene encodes CDR1 SEHNR and CDR2 FQNEAQ (reference sequence). Trimming removed 5 bases at V and 4 bases at J, with 14 bases between. CDR3 protein: CASSRAGARTGELFF. The CDR3 nucleotides read TGTGCCAGCAGCCGAGCAGGGGCCCGCACCGGGGAGCTGTTTTTT.

This clonotype was found a few times. The J gene is TRBJ1-5, the V gene TRBV20-1; 8 nucleotides match TRBD1. V trimming: 0 bases; J trimming: 1 base; junction bases outside the gene matches: 2. The germline V gene has CDR1 DFQATT and CDR2 SNEGSKA (reference sequence). The CDR3 length is 15 residues. CDR3 DNA sequence: TGCAGTGCTAGAGATCAGGGGGCAAGCAATCAGCCCCAGCATTTT. It is translated as CSARDQGASNQPQHF.

This clonotype was counted between two and nine times. The DNA of the CDR3 is TGCAGTGCTAGAGGTCGGTCGGGGAACAGTGGCTACACCTTC. It specifies CSARGRSGNSGYTF. The chain links TRBV20-1 to TRBJ1-2, with no clear D. In germline, CDR1 is DFQATT, CDR2 SNEGSKA (reference sequence). This CDR3 is built from 14 residues. The ends were cut back, 1 base at V and 7 bases at J, with 16 bases in the middle.

This clonotype is classed as medium-sized (0.01 to 0.1%). The chain couples TRBV20-1 to TRBJ1-1, with 10 bases fitting TRBD1. CDR3 length: 14 amino acids. Germline CDR1 is DFQATT and CDR2 is SNEGSKA (reference sequence). The trim removed 6 bases at V and 4 bases at J, leaving 8 bases unmatched. The CDR3, as DNA: TGCAGTGCCGGGGGACAGGGGATCGGCACTGAAGCTTTCTTT. Translation gives CSAGGQGIGTEAFF.

The CDR3 loop reads CSAGRGSDTEAFF. CDR3 nucleotide sequence: TGCAGTGCGGGACGCGGATCGGACACTGAAGCTTTCTTT. V gene TRBV20-1 combines with J gene TRBJ1-1; TRBD1 is a possible D gene (5 bases). Germline assignment: CDR1 DFQATT and CDR2 SNEGSKA (reference sequence). V lost 6 bases, J lost 3 bases, and 14 bases lay in between. The CDR3 runs to 13 residues.

The chain is built from TRBV30 and TRBJ1-2, with 8 bases aligning to TRBD1. There are 13 residues in the CDR3. The germline gives CDR1 GTSNPN, CDR2 SVGIG (reference sequence). Trimming removed 3 bases from V and 8 bases from J; junction bases left unmatched: 8. The CDR3 reads CAWRGGQVDGYTF. CDR3 sequence (DNA): TGTGCCTGGAGGGGGGGACAGGTCGACGGCTACACCTTC.

The rearrangement joins TRBV20-1 to TRBJ1-1; 8 bases align to TRBD1. The length of the CDR3 is 12 residues. From germline, CDR1 is DFQATT and CDR2 SNEGSKA (reference sequence). The V segment lost 6 bases and the J segment 1 base; nucleotides outside the gene matches: 1. The CDR3 loop is CSAGQGNTEAFF. The CDR3 nucleotides read TGCAGTGCCGGACAGGGGAACACTGAAGCTTTCTTT.

This clonotype was seen a few times. The chain combines TRBV6-1 with TRBJ1-3; TRBD1 is a possible D gene (5 bases). CDR3 length equals 15 residues. The V end lost 4 bases, the J end lost 4 bases, and 14 bases lay between the germline ends. Germline lookup yields CDR1 MNHNS and CDR2 SASEGT. CDR3 nucleotides: TGTGCCAGCAGTGGACAGTCACCTGGGGGAAACACCATATATTTT. Its protein is CASSGQSPGGNTIYF.

The chain has TRBV5-4 and TRBJ1-1; D uncertain. Germline V gene data show CDR1 as SGHNT and CDR2 as YYREEE (reference sequence). The CDR3 extends over 14 amino acids. The V end lost 0 bases, the J end lost 5 bases, and 11 bases lay between the germline ends. The CDR3 DNA follows: TGTGCCAGCAGCTTGGCGCGCGAGGATACTGAAGCTTTCTTT. Translated, it gives CASSLAREDTEAFF.

This clonotype was found a few times. The chain couples TRBV6-5 to TRBJ1-2; no reliable D call. Germline CDR1 and CDR2: MNHEY and SVGAGI. With 0 bases removed from V and 0 bases from J, the gap between germline ends came to 11 bases. The CDR3 is 16 residues long. The CDR3 nucleotides are TGTGCCAGCAGTTACTCCTTGCTCGGAGCTAACTATGGCTACACCTTC. It encodes CASSYSLLGANYGYTF.

This clonotype was observed a handful of times. No DNA is shown, since the ends of the CDR3 on it are uncertain; the CDR3 is the one TCRdb lists. The chain couples TRBV7-5 to TRBJ1-2; whether TRBD1, the table's D call, matches the DNA was not checked. TRBV7-5 is annotated as a pseudogene. The CDR3 length is 17 residues, termini included. The CDR3 here is CISVPEAWGQGAFGYTF.

There are a few counts of this clonotype. This chain links TRBV6-1 with TRBJ2-1; D perhaps matches TRBD1 (5 bases). The CDR3 has 13 residues. V was trimmed by 3 bases and J by 9 bases, leaving 12 bases between them. The germline V gene encodes CDR1 MNHNS and CDR2 SASEGT. DNA for the CDR3: TGTGCCAGCAGTGAGGGGCCTGAAAGTGAGCAGTTCTTC. It encodes CASSEGPESEQFF.

V is TRBV20-1 and J is TRBJ1-6, with 10 bases lining up with TRBD1. This CDR3 is built from 17 residues. CDR1 and CDR2 (germline): DFQATT, SNEGSKA (reference sequence). Trimming took 1 base from V and 7 from J; bases not matched to a gene: 10. The DNA of the CDR3 is TGCAGTGCTAGAGGATTTTCCGGGACAGGGGAGAATTCACCCCTCCACTTT. The encoded protein is CSARGFSGTGENSPLHF.

There are a few counts of this clonotype. This rearrangement joins TRBV12-3 or TRBV12-4 to TRBJ1-5; the D gene is possibly TRBD1 (6 bases). This CDR3 has 12 residues. Trimming shortened V by 3 bases and J by 11 bases, and 11 bases separated the two germline ends. The CDR3 DNA sequence: TGTGCCAGCAGTTTTGTAGGGGGTGCCCAGCATTTT. Encoded protein: CASSFVGGAQHF.

This clonotype turned up a few times. The rearrangement links TRBV24-1 to TRBJ2-3, with D possibly called TRBD1 or TRBD2 (5 bases each). The V gene's germline CDR1 is KGHDR and CDR2 SFDVKD. The V end was cut by 3 bases, the J end by 2 bases, with 8 bases between. The CDR3 covers 14 residues. CDR3 amino acids: CATSDTGLTDTQYF. CDR3 nucleotide sequence: TGTGCCACCAGTGATACGGGGCTCACAGATACGCAGTATTTT.

The chain has TRBV11-2 and TRBJ1-1; D remains unclear. The germline V gene has CDR1 SGHAT and CDR2 FQNNGV. This CDR3 has 13 residues. With 2 bases removed from V and 3 bases from J, the gap between germline ends came to 7 bases. The CDR3 spells CASSLHGDTEAFF. The CDR3 nucleotides read TGTGCCAGCAGCTTACACGGGGACACTGAAGCTTTCTTT.

This clonotype was counted a few times. The rearrangement uses TRBV24-1 and TRBJ2-2, with a weak D call TRBD2 (6 bases). This CDR3 region has 15 residues. Trimming left V 4 bases short and J 1 base short, with 9 bases between. Per germline, CDR1 KGHDR and CDR2 SFDVKD. CDR3 bases: TGTGCCACCAGTGACGGAGGGGAGAACACCGGGGAGCTGTTTTTT. Residues: CATSDGGENTGELFF.

CDR3 sequence: CASSYSEGGLGSPLHF. Here the CDR3 DNA reads TGTGCCAGCAGTTACTCAGAGGGGGGGCTAGGTTCACCCCTCCACTTT. The chain is built from TRBV6-5 and TRBJ1-6, with TRBD1 as a possible D gene (6 bases). The ends were cut back, 0 bases at V and 9 bases at J, with 15 bases in the middle. The V gene's germline CDR1 is MNHEY and CDR2 SVGAGI. This CDR3 comprises 16 residues.

CDR3 sequence: CASRAFLQGGLYEQYF. The CDR3 bases are TGTGCCAGCAGGGCCTTTTTACAGGGGGGCTTGTACGAGCAGTACTTC. V is TRBV6-1 and J is TRBJ2-7, with 8 bases fitting TRBD1. The CDR3 contains 16 residues. Germline CDR1 and CDR2: MNHNS and SASEGT. J was trimmed by 4 bases and V by 6 bases; bases with no gene match: 14.